These 13 T cell receptor beta chains were all obtained from the same sample, sequenced in a study of beta chain features in type 1 diabetes. As every portion of the isolated RNA was reverse transcribed, the sequencing read expressed TCRB transcripts. Data came from immunoSEQ multiplex PCR; TCRdb stores just in-frame clones and leaves some out. The sample has 970,000 or so clones, roughly a sixth seen once. The sequencing sample was made of naive CD4+ T cells from blood. Every receptor here comes from a woman aged 18 to 35 in good health.

This clone was recorded a few times. The chain recombines TRBV7-8 with TRBJ2-7, with 9 bases identical to TRBD1. The germline gives CDR1 SGHVS, CDR2 FQNEAQ. The ends lost 1 base at V and 6 bases at J; junction bases unmatched: 10. This CDR3 comprises 16 residues. CDR3 in amino acids: CASSLGYRDREIEQYF. The DNA for the CDR3 is TGTGCCAGCAGCTTAGGATACCGGGACAGGGAAATCGAGCAGTACTTC.

This clone has more than one count but fewer than ten. The rearrangement links TRBV28 to TRBJ2-2; D uncertain. CDR1 MDHEN and CDR2 SYDVKM come from the germline V gene. V dropped 7 bases and J dropped 0 bases, with 12 bases sitting between them. This CDR3 is 15 amino acids long. Written as DNA, the CDR3 is TGTGCCAGCAACGCATTTAGTCCGAACACCGGGGAGCTGTTTTTT. Its translation is CASNAFSPNTGELFF.

To note about this clone: A read error may account for a junction end that differs from germline. J is TRBJ2-7 and V is TRBV9; D is uncertain. The CDR3 consists of 15 residues. The germline CDR1 and CDR2 sequences are SGDLS and YYNGEE. Here the CDR3 reads CASSVAPVQEYEQYF. Written as DNA, the CDR3 is TGTGCCAGCAGTGTAGCCCCTGTTCAGGAGTACGAGCAGTACTTC.

This clone was observed a few times. The chain couples TRBV28 to TRBJ2-1; 7 bases line up with TRBD2. The CDR3 extends over 21 amino acids. The junction had 19 bases not matched to a gene; V was cut back by 2 bases and J by 0 bases. Germline assignment: CDR1 MDHEN and CDR2 SYDVKM. CDR3 loop: CASSLNTLPSRLAHSYNEQFF. CDR3 sequence (DNA): TGTGCCAGCAGTTTAAATACCCTTCCATCCCGACTAGCCCACTCCTACAATGAGCAGTTCTTC.

The rearrangement joins TRBV5-6 to TRBJ2-3; perhaps TRBD1 as D (5 bases). The CDR3 runs to 18 residues. V was shortened by 1 base and J by 5 bases, with 23 bases between the two germline ends. The germline V gene has CDR1 SGHDT and CDR2 YYEEEE. This CDR3 reads CASSLFSLRQGVIDTQYF. DNA for the CDR3: TGTGCCAGCAGCTTGTTCTCGTTGCGGCAGGGTGTGATAGATACGCAGTATTTT.

This sequence joins TRBV7-2 and TRBJ2-7; TRBD1 or TRBD2 may be the D gene (5 bases each). Trimming cost V 3 bases and J 6 bases, with 15 bases left between them. Germline-derived CDR1 and CDR2 are SGHTA and FQGNSA. The CDR3 spans 14 residues. This chain's CDR3 is CASSFFRGAREQYF. The CDR3 DNA sequence: TGTGCCAGCAGCTTTTTCCGGGGCGCACGCGAGCAGTACTTC.

The V and J genes are TRBV2 and TRBJ2-1; the D is unclear. Germline-derived CDR1 and CDR2 are SNHLY and FYNNEI. There are 13 residues in the CDR3. V dropped 6 bases and J dropped 2 bases, with 8 bases sitting between them. The CDR3 nucleotides read TGTGCCAGCAGCGCCGACACCTACAATGAGCAGTTCTTC. It specifies CASSADTYNEQFF. Together with reference TRBV2 and TRBJ2-1, the CDR3 gives the full variable domain: EPEVTQTPSHQVTQMGQEVILRCVPISNHLYFYWYRQILGQKVEFLVSFYNNEISEKSEIFDDQFSVERPDGSNFTLKIRSTKLEDSAMYFCASSADTYNEQFFGPGTRLTVL.

This clone was recorded a few times. The chain is built from TRBV2 and TRBJ1-4, with no clear D. The germline V gene has CDR1 SNHLY and CDR2 FYNNEI. Trimming took off 4 bases at V and 3 bases at J, with 6 bases between the two ends. The CDR3 spans 13 residues. The CDR3 nucleotides read TGTGCCAGCAGTGTGAATGCTAATGAAAAACTGTTTTTT. This codes for CASSVNANEKLFF.

This chain links TRBV7-9 with TRBJ2-1, with 7 bases that match TRBD2. J was trimmed by 6 bases and V by 8 bases; bases with no gene match: 16. The CDR3 contains 16 residues. The germline gives CDR1 SEHNR, CDR2 FQNEAQ (reference sequence). The CDR3 region has the DNA TGTGCCAGCGCCCGTAGGCAGAGGGAGGGTAGCAATGAGCAGTTCTTC. Amino acids: CASARRQREGSNEQFF.

As for this clone: The identical CDR3 is also encoded by other nucleotide sequences in the sample. V and J are TRBV20-1 and TRBJ1-2; D gene unclear. V was shortened by 6 bases and J by 4 bases, with 6 bases between the two germline ends. Germline CDR1 DFQATT, CDR2 SNEGSKA (reference sequence). This CDR3 is 10 amino acids long. Here the CDR3 DNA reads TGCAGTGCCGGGTCCTATGGCTACACCTTC. This encodes CSAGSYGYTF.

Only a few counts were recorded for this clone. The same CDR3 can be traced to other DNA sequences in this sample. Here the CDR3 reads CASSLTENTEAFF. The DNA for the CDR3 is TGTGCCAGCAGCTTAACTGAGAACACTGAAGCTTTCTTT. The chain couples TRBV6-5 to TRBJ1-1; D is ambiguous. Germline CDR1 is MNHEY and CDR2 is SVGAGI. The CDR3 spans 13 residues. V gave up 6 bases and J gave up 1 base, with 9 bases separating them.

The rearrangement links TRBV6-1 to TRBJ2-2; a weak D match, TRBD1 (5 bases). Trimming removed 8 bases at V and 1 base at J, with 8 bases between. This CDR3 has 13 amino acids. CDR1 is MNHNS and CDR2 is SASEGT in the germline V gene. The CDR3 nucleotides are TGTGCCAGCGCCGGACAGAACACCGGGGAGCTGTTTTTT. Amino acid sequence: CASAGQNTGELFF.

This clone came up a few times. This chain links TRBV7-2 with TRBJ2-1; 7 bases align to TRBD2. Germline V gives CDR1 SGHTA, CDR2 FQGNSA. V lost 1 base, J lost 6 bases, and 15 bases stayed unmatched. CDR3 length: 18 residues. The CDR3 DNA sequence: TGTGCCAGCAGCTTAGTTTCCCTAGCGGACTTCCTTGGCAATGAGCAGTTCTTC. Its translation is CASSLVSLADFLGNEQFF.